The T cell receptor beta chain described here comes from a study of tumor and adjacent non-tumor tissue in lung cancer. The overall study: Some 4.2 million productive TCRbeta reads were obtained per sample on average. Findings and caveats of the study: Significantly higher TCR diversity was found in tumor than normal lung. In normal lung, the top 100 clones were significantly more dominant than in tumor.

Three rounds of nested PCR, following a modified ARM-PCR protocol, produced the TCRbeta library. From the multiplex PCR reads, TCRdb called clonotypes with MiXCR, one entry per CDR3 protein. Of about 90,000 distinct CDR3 sequences listed, more than 75% are singletons. Germline trimming cut 6 bases from V and 3 bases from J; bases unmatched to any gene: 5. Germline values: CDR1 SGHVS, CDR2 FQNEAQ. The CDR3 is 14 amino acids. This clonotype was counted at least ten times. Its antigen is undetermined. No cell sorting was done before RNA was extracted from the tissue. The normal lung tissue was taken more than 3 cm from the tumor edge.

The sequence came from a woman aged 45-59 years with non-small cell lung cancer. This sequence joins TRBV7-8 and TRBJ2-3; 8 bases agree with TRBD2. Input material: distant non-tumor lung tissue. The CDR3 DNA reads as TGTGCCAGCAGATACCTAGCGGGTACAGATACGCAGTATTTT. The encoded protein is CASRYLAGTDTQYF.